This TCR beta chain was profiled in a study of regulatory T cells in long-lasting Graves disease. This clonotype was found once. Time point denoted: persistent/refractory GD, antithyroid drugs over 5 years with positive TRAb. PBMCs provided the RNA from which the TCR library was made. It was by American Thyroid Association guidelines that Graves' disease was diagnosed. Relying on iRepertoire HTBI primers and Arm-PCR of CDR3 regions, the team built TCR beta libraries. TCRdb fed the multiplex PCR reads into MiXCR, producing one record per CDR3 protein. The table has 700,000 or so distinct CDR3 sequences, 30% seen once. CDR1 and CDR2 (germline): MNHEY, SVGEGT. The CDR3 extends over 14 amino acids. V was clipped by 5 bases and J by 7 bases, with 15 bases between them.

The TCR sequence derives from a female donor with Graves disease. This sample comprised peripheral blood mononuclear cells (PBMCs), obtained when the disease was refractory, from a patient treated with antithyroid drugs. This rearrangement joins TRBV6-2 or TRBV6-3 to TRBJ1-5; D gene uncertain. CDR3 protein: CASSRLGVGQPQHF. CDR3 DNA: TGTGCCAGCAGTCGACTCGGGGTGGGACAGCCCCAGCATTTT.